What follows is one TCR beta chain and its context. This clone was recorded once. It lacks a known antigen. Base qualities are not recorded, but no much larger clone differs from it by a single base. The entry originates in a study of cytotoxic CD8 clonotypes in ibrutinib-treated CLL (dated by TCRdb to the early 2020s). Study-wide context: The cohort had about a dozen relapsed/refractory and around 14 treatment-naive patients; under 18 were IGHV unmutated. Responses were partial in 24 patients and complete in 2; after median roughly 69 months follow-up, around 15 stayed in remission and roughly twelve progressed. Response samples were taken after a median of 12 months on treatment, ranging from 6 to 36 months. An average of approximately 260,000 productive templates and tens of thousands of productive rearrangements was obtained per sample. Longitudinal samples were available for about 30% of the roughly 90 trial participants. Cryopreserved peripheral blood mononuclear cells were obtained prior to treatment, at the time of response, and at either disease progression or sustained remission. Patients were still on ibrutinib when every remission and progressive disease sample was collected.

The goal of deep resolution MiSeq sequencing was a depth between 1 in 1 million and 1 in 200,000 T cells, and coverage averaged 10x per clonotype. The immunoSEQ hsTCRB Kit was used to generate the TCR beta libraries. The original methods were these. Data were analyzed with ImmunoSEQ Data Assistant and ImmunoSEQ Analyzer, with V, D and J genes assigned per IMGT definitions. Clonality was computed as one minus normalized Shannon entropy of productive rearrangement frequencies, ranging from 0 to 1. Only overrepresented clonotypes making up at least 0.05% of the repertoire of each patient were included in the public clonotype analysis. Approximately 12 repertoires from age-matched healthy donors, obtained from immuneACCESS, served as clonality controls. Held by TCRdb, this immuneACCESS table contains in-frame sequences only and omits some clones. Under half of the omission traces to an unresolved V gene where checked; the cause of the rest is unknown. The V and J calls and clone size are taken from that table; D and trimming were inferred from the DNA. This sample has tens of thousands of clones in its table, and over 60% of those were observed once. The ten top clones hold 13% of the sample.

Here is what the overall study found, with its caveats: Sustained-remission and progressing patients did not have matched sampling times, and lymph node repertoires were not examined. At baseline, clonality was higher than in age-matched healthy donors and showed a strong correlation with circulating CD8+ T-cell counts. Public clonotypes were rare and either shrank or stayed stable during treatment, and the rise in clonality at ibrutinib response reflected expansion of private clonotypes. Clonality increased at ibrutinib response, stayed stable in sustained remission, and fell back toward baseline at progression.

The label giving this sample's time point can be read as: approximately 11 months on ibrutinib. For TCR beta library preparation, approximately 2 micrograms of genomic DNA was extracted from cryopreserved PBMCs. Longitudinal blood samples from CLL patients receiving ibrutinib monotherapy were subjected to high-throughput TCR beta sequencing. The patients took part in an open-label, single-center phase 2 trial of ibrutinib monotherapy. The CDR3 has 15 amino acids, counting the end cysteine and phenylalanine. Only the CDR3 DNA stays, 45 bases, in frame from base 1. Trimming takes 3 bases from V and 6 bases from J, and the germline ends sit 15 bases apart. CDR1 and CDR2, per the germline V gene, are ENHRY and SYGVKD.

Here the sequenced sample was PBMCs, taken after 12 months of ibrutinib treatment. This TCR came from a human donor with chronic lymphocytic leukemia. The sequence links TRBV10-3 to TRBJ2-1; perhaps TRBD2 is the D gene, with 6 bases matching. The base sequence is TGTGCCATCAGTGATGGCGGGGTACGTCCCAATGAGCAGTTCTTC. The encoded protein is CAISDGGVRPNEQFF.